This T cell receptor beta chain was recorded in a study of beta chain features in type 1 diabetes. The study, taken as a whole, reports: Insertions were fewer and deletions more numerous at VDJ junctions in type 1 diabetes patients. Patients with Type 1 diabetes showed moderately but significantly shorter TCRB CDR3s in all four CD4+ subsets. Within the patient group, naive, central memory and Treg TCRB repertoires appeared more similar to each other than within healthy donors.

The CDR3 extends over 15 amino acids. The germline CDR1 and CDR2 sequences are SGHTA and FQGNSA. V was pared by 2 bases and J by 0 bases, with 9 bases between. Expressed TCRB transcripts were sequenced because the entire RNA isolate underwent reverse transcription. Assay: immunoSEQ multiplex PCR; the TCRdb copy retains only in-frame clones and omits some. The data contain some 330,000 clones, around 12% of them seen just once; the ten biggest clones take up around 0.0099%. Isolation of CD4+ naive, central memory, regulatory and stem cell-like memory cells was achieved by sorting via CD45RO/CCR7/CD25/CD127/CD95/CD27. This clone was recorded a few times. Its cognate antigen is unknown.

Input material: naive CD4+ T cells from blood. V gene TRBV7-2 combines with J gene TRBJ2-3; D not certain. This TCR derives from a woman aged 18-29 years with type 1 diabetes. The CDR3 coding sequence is TGTGCCAGCAGCTTACATCTCACTAGCACAGATACGCAGTATTTT. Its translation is CASSLHLTSTDTQYF.